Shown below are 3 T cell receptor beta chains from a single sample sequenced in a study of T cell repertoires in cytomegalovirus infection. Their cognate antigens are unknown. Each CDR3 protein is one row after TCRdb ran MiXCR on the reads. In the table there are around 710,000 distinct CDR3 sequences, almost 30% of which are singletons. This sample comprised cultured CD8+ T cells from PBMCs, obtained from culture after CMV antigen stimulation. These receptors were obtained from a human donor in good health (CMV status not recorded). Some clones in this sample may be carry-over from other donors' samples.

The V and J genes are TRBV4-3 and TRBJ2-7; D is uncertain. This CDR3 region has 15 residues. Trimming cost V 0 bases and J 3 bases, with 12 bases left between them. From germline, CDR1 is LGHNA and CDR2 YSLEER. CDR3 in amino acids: CASSQEARPFYEQYV. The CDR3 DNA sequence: TGCGCCAGCAGCCAAGAAGCCAGGCCCTTCTACGAGCAGTACGTC.

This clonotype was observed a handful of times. DNA of the CDR3: TGTGCCAGTTCGACAGGGAATATCAGCCCCCAGCATTTT. This translates into CASSTGNISPQHF. J is TRBJ1-5 and V is TRBV6-6; 7 bases fit TRBD1. Trimming took 9 bases from V and 10 from J; bases not matched to a gene: 12. CDR3 size: 13 residues. Germline V gene sequence: CDR1 MNHNY, CDR2 SVGAGI (reference sequence).

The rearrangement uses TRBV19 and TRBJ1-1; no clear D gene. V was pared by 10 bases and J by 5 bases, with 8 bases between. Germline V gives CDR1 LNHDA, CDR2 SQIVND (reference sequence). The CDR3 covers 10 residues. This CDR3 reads CAKAETEAFF. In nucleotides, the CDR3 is TGTGCCAAGGCCGAGACTGAAGCTTTCTTT. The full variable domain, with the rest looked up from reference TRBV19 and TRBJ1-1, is DGGITQSPKYLFRKEGQNVTLSCEQNLNHDAMYWYRQDPGQGLRLIYYSQIVNDFQKGDIAEGYSVSREKKESFPLTVTSAQKNPTAFYLCAKAETEAFFGQGTRLTVV.